The 32 T cell receptor beta chains below come from one sample, sequenced in a study of PD-1 blockade in classical Hodgkin lymphoma. The table came from immunoSEQ multiplex PCR; TCRdb's copy has only in-frame clones and leaves some out. This sample has approximately 93,000 clones, with roughly 78% found just once. Noted time point: cycle 4 day 1 (C4D1), after more than five weeks of nivolumab. Patients all relapsed after autologous stem cell transplantation, and there was variation in brentuximab vedotin exposure. The input for sequencing was peripheral blood mononuclear cells (PBMCs), taken before the fourth cycle of nivolumab. The receptor source for this set is a human donor with classical Hodgkin lymphoma.

The genes are TRBV10-3 and TRBJ2-1; D is possibly TRBD1 (6 bases). The V end lost 4 bases, the J end lost 7 bases, and 8 bases lay between the germline ends. The CDR3 has 12 amino acids. Germline lookup yields CDR1 ENHRY and CDR2 SYGVKD. For the CDR3, the DNA is TGTGCCATCAGTGTAGGACAGAATGAGCAGTTCTTC. Protein: CAISVGQNEQFF.

The sample holds one count of this clone. The rearrangement joins TRBV27 to TRBJ1-5, with 7 bases aligning to TRBD1. The CDR3 extends over 15 amino acids. Germline V gene lookup returns CDR1 MNHEY and CDR2 SMNVEV (reference sequence). J was trimmed by 4 bases and V by 2 bases; bases with no gene match: 5. The CDR3 is CASSLLQGPNQPQHF. CDR3 DNA sequence: TGTGCCAGCAGTTTACTACAGGGGCCAAATCAGCCCCAGCATTTT.

The CDR3 bases are TGTGCCAGCAGACCAGGGACGGGGCAGCCCCAGCATTTT. It yields the protein CASRPGTGQPQHF. V usage is TRBV6-6 and J usage is TRBJ1-5; D perhaps matches TRBD1 (5 bases). The V end lost 6 bases, the J end lost 7 bases, and 13 bases lay between the germline ends. The CDR3 runs to 13 residues. The germline V gene has CDR1 MNHNY and CDR2 SVGAGI (reference sequence).

The chain has TRBV19 and TRBJ2-3; D is undetermined. Germline V gene sequence: CDR1 LNHDA, CDR2 SQIVND (reference sequence). The CDR3 spans 13 residues. V lost 10 bases, J lost 0 bases, and 11 bases lay in between. CDR3 DNA: TGTGCCACGTTACTCACTAGCACAGATACGCAGTATTTT. The encoded protein is CATLLTSTDTQYF.

The CDR3 DNA sequence: TGTGCCACCTTCGGGACTAGAAGCACAGATACGCAGTATTTT. It translates to CATFGTRSTDTQYF. The J gene is TRBJ2-3, the V gene TRBV6-6, with TRBD2 matching over 8 bases. The CDR3 contains 14 residues. Trimming took 10 bases from V and 0 from J; bases not matched to a gene: 6. Germline V lookup: CDR1 MNHNY, CDR2 SVGAGI (reference sequence).

This chain connects TRBV28 to TRBJ2-7; D is undetermined. CDR3 size: 16 residues. V gave up 3 bases and J gave up 0 bases, with 15 bases separating them. Germline V gene data show CDR1 as MDHEN and CDR2 as SYDVKM. CDR3 loop: CASSLPGSISSYEQYF. In DNA, the CDR3 is TGTGCCAGCAGTTTGCCTGGGTCTATCAGCTCCTACGAGCAGTACTTC.

V and J are TRBV6-5 and TRBJ1-1; D is unclear. This CDR3 contains 14 residues. The V end was cut by 6 bases, the J end by 0 bases, with 11 bases between. From germline, CDR1 is MNHEY and CDR2 SVGAGI. The CDR3 DNA reads TGTGCCAGCAGCTCCGGCATCATGAACACTGAAGCTTTCTTT. Amino acids: CASSSGIMNTEAFF.

CDR3 loop: CAISEGDRHYEQYF. DNA for the CDR3: TGTGCCATCAGTGAGGGGGACAGACACTACGAGCAGTACTTC. The V call is TRBV10-3, the J call TRBJ2-7, with TRBD1 matching over 7 bases. Losses at the gene ends were 2 bases for V and 3 bases for J; bases not matched to a gene: 4. The germline CDR1 and CDR2 sequences are ENHRY and SYGVKD. CDR3 length: 14 amino acids.

The chain links TRBV7-3 to TRBJ2-1; TRBD2 matches at 8 bases. Germline-derived CDR1 and CDR2 are SGHTA and FQGTGA. The CDR3 has 15 residues. The V gene end was trimmed by 4 bases and the J gene end by 8 bases; junction bases not matched to a gene: 10. The CDR3: CASSSQAGASDEQFF. The CDR3 DNA is TGTGCCAGCAGCTCCCAAGCGGGGGCTAGCGATGAGCAGTTCTTC.

The V and J genes are TRBV6-5 and TRBJ2-7; TRBD2 matches 12 bases. This CDR3 is 16 amino acids long. CDR1 is MNHEY and CDR2 is SVGAGI in the germline V gene. V lost 2 bases and J lost 8; bases outside the gene matches: 10. The CDR3 loop is CASSYTPSGGAGKQYF. The DNA of the CDR3 is TGTGCCAGCAGTTACACTCCTAGCGGGGGGGCGGGTAAGCAGTACTTC.

This chain uses TRBV2 with TRBJ2-1, with 11 bases lining up with TRBD2. Trimming cost V 8 bases and J 5 bases; bases outside gene matches: 11. Germline V CDR1 and CDR2: SNHLY, FYNNEI. The CDR3 is made up of 16 amino acids. The CDR3 here is CASFPWGTSGNNEQFF. The DNA for the CDR3 is TGTGCCAGCTTCCCCTGGGGGACTAGCGGAAACAATGAGCAGTTCTTC.

The chain is built from TRBV7-9 and TRBJ2-3; the D gene is possibly TRBD1 (5 bases). The V gene's germline CDR1 is SEHNR and CDR2 FQNEAQ (reference sequence). V shed 4 bases and J shed 4 bases, with 6 bases lying between them. This CDR3 is 12 amino acids long. The CDR3 loop reads CASSSTADTQYF. DNA for the CDR3: TGTGCCAGCAGCTCGACAGCAGATACGCAGTATTTT.

A single count supports this clone. This rearrangement joins TRBV6-5 to TRBJ1-1; D call uncertain. This CDR3 is 13 amino acids long. Germline-derived CDR1 and CDR2 are MNHEY and SVGAGI. The V end was cut by 6 bases, the J end by 5 bases, with 13 bases between. As DNA, the CDR3 is TGTGCCAGCAGGATCCAGCGGTGGACTGAAGCTTTCTTT. Protein sequence: CASRIQRWTEAFF.

This chain links TRBV19 with TRBJ1-1, with D maybe TRBD1 (6 bases). CDR1 is LNHDA and CDR2 is SQIVND in the germline V gene (reference sequence). The CDR3 is made up of 14 amino acids. Trimming cost V 2 bases and J 4 bases, with 11 bases left between them. The CDR3 DNA follows: TGTGCCAGTAGTATATTCGGCAGGGGCACTGAAGCTTTCTTT. Translated: CASSIFGRGTEAFF. The full variable domain, completed using reference TRBV19 and TRBJ1-1, is DGGITQSPKYLFRKEGQNVTLSCEQNLNHDAMYWYRQDPGQGLRLIYYSQIVNDFQKGDIAEGYSVSREKKESFPLTVTSAQKNPTAFYLCASSIFGRGTEAFFGQGTRLTVV.

V and J are TRBV4-1 and TRBJ2-1; maybe TRBD1 (6 bases). Germline V gene lookup returns CDR1 MGHRA and CDR2 YSYEKL. Trimming removed 0 bases at V and 1 base at J, with 19 bases between. This CDR3 region has 19 residues. The CDR3 nucleotides read TGCGCCAGCAGCCAAGATCACAGGGAGTTCCCTCTTTCCTACAATGAGCAGTTCTTC. This encodes CASSQDHREFPLSYNEQFF.

This sequence joins TRBV10-3 and TRBJ2-3; 10 bases match TRBD1. V was clipped by 3 bases and J by 6 bases; unmatched bases: 9. The CDR3 is made up of 16 amino acids. From germline, CDR1 is ENHRY and CDR2 SYGVKD. The CDR3 DNA sequence: TGTGCCATCAGTGACCTAGGGACAGGGGAGGGGGATACGCAGTATTTT. Residues: CAISDLGTGEGDTQYF.

The J gene is TRBJ1-1, the V gene TRBV19; D not resolved. Trimming removed 2 bases at V and 0 bases at J, with 10 bases between. The CDR3 has 15 amino acids. In germline, CDR1 is LNHDA, CDR2 SQIVND (reference sequence). The CDR3 protein is CASSIIGQVNTEAFF. In DNA, the CDR3 is TGTGCCAGTAGTATAATTGGTCAGGTGAACACTGAAGCTTTCTTT.

The chain employs TRBV4-2 and TRBJ2-3, with a possible D match to TRBD2 (6 bases). The germline gives CDR1 LGHNA, CDR2 YNFKEQ. V lost 5 bases to trimming and J lost 4 bases, with 19 bases between them. The CDR3 covers 16 residues. CDR3 DNA sequence: TGTGCCAGCAGCGCCGGAGGGGTCGGTAGGGCAGATACGCAGTATTTT. As protein: CASSAGGVGRADTQYF.

This clone was seen a handful of times. The chain carries TRBV28 and TRBJ2-7, with D possibly TRBD2 on 6 matching bases. Germline lookup yields CDR1 MDHEN and CDR2 SYDVKM. The CDR3 covers 16 residues. Trimming pared 3 bases from V and 0 bases from J, leaving 15 bases between. In DNA, the CDR3 is TGTGCCAGCAGTTTCTTCCGGGACTCAAGCTCCTACGAGCAGTACTTC. This encodes CASSFFRDSSSYEQYF.

The chain carries TRBV10-3 and TRBJ1-2, with 7 bases identical to TRBD1. J gave up 5 bases and V 7 bases, and 10 bases lay outside the gene matches. Germline V gives CDR1 ENHRY, CDR2 SYGVKD. The CDR3 contains 14 residues. This chain's CDR3 is CAIKPGQWTYGYTF. CDR3 bases: TGTGCCATCAAACCGGGACAGTGGACTTATGGCTACACCTTC.

This clone was found a few times. V gene TRBV10-3 combines with J gene TRBJ2-1; 7 positions match TRBD1. Trimming cost V 0 bases and J 1 base; bases outside gene matches: 3. There are 16 residues in the CDR3. CDR1 ENHRY and CDR2 SYGVKD come from the germline V gene. CDR3 bases: TGTGCCATCAGTGAGTCGGGCAGGGGGTCCTACAATGAGCAGTTCTTC. Protein product: CAISESGRGSYNEQFF.

This rearrangement joins TRBV5-6 to TRBJ1-2, with TRBD1 as a possible D gene (6 bases). Germline V gene data show CDR1 as SGHDT and CDR2 as YYEEEE. There are 16 residues in the CDR3. The V gene lost 4 bases and the J gene lost 4 bases, with 20 bases spanning the gap. CDR3 loop: CASSPTRQGSIYGYTF. Written as DNA, the CDR3 is TGTGCCAGCAGCCCCACGCGGCAGGGGAGCATCTATGGCTACACCTTC.

This clone was detected only a few times. The rearrangement joins TRBV7-2 to TRBJ2-1; the D is unclear. Germline V gene lookup returns CDR1 SGHTA and CDR2 FQGNSA. The CDR3 is 11 amino acids. The V gene lost 5 bases and the J gene lost 6 bases, with 5 bases spanning the gap. In DNA form, the CDR3 reads TGTGCCAGCAGCCCTCGCAATGAGCAGTTCTTC. This gives the protein CASSPRNEQFF.

This clone has a handful of counts. The chain couples TRBV11-2 to TRBJ2-2; no clear D. The CDR3 extends over 14 amino acids. The germline CDR1 and CDR2 sequences are SGHAT and FQNNGV. The V end lost 1 base, the J end lost 5 bases, and 8 bases lay between the germline ends. CDR3 nucleotide sequence: TGTGCCAGCAGCTTAGTTGGGGAAACCGGGGAGCTGTTTTTT. Amino acids: CASSLVGETGELFF.

The chain carries TRBV7-9 and TRBJ2-1, with 14 bases identical to TRBD2. The germline gives CDR1 SEHNR, CDR2 FQNEAQ (reference sequence). V dropped 3 bases and J dropped 14; count of bases not matched to a gene: 9. This CDR3 is built from 15 residues. In DNA, the CDR3 is TGTGCCAGCAGCTTCCTCAGCGGGACTAGCGGGAGTGAGTTCTTC. It codes for CASSFLSGTSGSEFF.

V is TRBV19 and J is TRBJ1-5; 8 bases are shared with TRBD1. V lost 7 bases to trimming and J lost 0 bases; unmatched junction nucleotides: 5. The CDR3 sequence is 15 residues long. In germline, CDR1 is LNHDA, CDR2 SQIVND (reference sequence). The CDR3 bases are TGTGCCAGTACCAGGGGGCAATATAGCAATCAGCCCCAGCATTTT. Translating it yields CASTRGQYSNQPQHF.

The chain recombines TRBV15 with TRBJ2-2; TRBD1 aligns across 10 bases. The germline CDR1 and CDR2 sequences are LNHNV and YYDKDF (reference sequence). The CDR3 has 14 residues. The V gene end was trimmed by 9 bases and the J gene end by 5 bases; junction bases not matched to a gene: 6. The CDR3 nucleotides are TGTGCCACTACGGACAGGGGGGATACCGGGGAGCTGTTTTTT. It translates to CATTDRGDTGELFF.

The chain is built from TRBV6-5 and TRBJ1-1, with D unresolved. Trimming removed 5 bases at V and 0 bases at J, with 10 bases between. CDR3 length: 14 residues. Germline-derived CDR1 and CDR2 are MNHEY and SVGAGI. The chain's CDR3 is CASSRDLMNTEAFF. CDR3 coding DNA: TGTGCCAGCAGTCGTGACCTCATGAACACTGAAGCTTTCTTT.

The chain links TRBV19 to TRBJ2-7; D is perhaps TRBD1 (6 bases). CDR1 is LNHDA and CDR2 is SQIVND in the germline V gene (reference sequence). V shed 0 bases and J shed 4 bases, with 13 bases lying between them. This CDR3 is built from 15 residues. CDR3 sequence: CASSIDPGHVYEQYF. CDR3 DNA: TGTGCCAGTAGTATAGATCCGGGACACGTTTACGAGCAGTACTTC.

V and J are TRBV2 and TRBJ1-6; 8 bases line up with TRBD1. CDR1 is SNHLY and CDR2 is FYNNEI in the germline V gene. Trimming at V came to 6 bases and at J to 11 bases, leaving 9 bases not matched to a gene. This CDR3 contains 14 residues. The CDR3 loop is CASRIGQGLAPLHF. The CDR3 DNA reads TGTGCCAGCAGAATCGGACAGGGACTAGCACCCCTCCACTTT.

The CDR3 here is CASSHGNYGYTF. Here the CDR3 DNA reads TGTGCCAGCAGCCACGGAAACTATGGCTACACCTTC. The chain employs TRBV7-3 and TRBJ1-2; no reliable D call. The germline V gene encodes CDR1 SGHTA and CDR2 FQGTGA. The CDR3 contains 12 residues. Between the trimmed V and J ends, which lost 5 bases and 2 bases, there was a span of 6 bases.

The chain combines TRBV27 with TRBJ2-3; D unclear. The CDR3 contains 15 residues. Looked up from germline, CDR1 is MNHEY and CDR2 is SMNVEV (reference sequence). Trimming cost V 7 bases and J 2 bases, with 16 bases left between them. The CDR3 sequence: CASKGILLPTDTQYF. The DNA for the CDR3 is TGTGCCAGCAAAGGAATCCTCCTCCCCACAGATACGCAGTATTTT.